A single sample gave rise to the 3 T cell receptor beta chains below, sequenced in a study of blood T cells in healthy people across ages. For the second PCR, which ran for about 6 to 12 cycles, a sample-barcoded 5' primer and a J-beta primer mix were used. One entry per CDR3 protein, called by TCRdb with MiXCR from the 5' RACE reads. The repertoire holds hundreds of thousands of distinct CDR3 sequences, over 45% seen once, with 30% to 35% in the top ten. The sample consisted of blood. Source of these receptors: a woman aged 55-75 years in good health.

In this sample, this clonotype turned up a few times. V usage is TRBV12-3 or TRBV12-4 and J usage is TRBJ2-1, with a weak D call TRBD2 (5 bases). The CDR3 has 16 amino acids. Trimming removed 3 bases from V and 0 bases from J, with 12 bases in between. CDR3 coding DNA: TGTGCCAGCAGTTTCCGTAGCGTATCCTCCTACAATGAGCAGTTCTTC. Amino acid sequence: CASSFRSVSSYNEQFF.

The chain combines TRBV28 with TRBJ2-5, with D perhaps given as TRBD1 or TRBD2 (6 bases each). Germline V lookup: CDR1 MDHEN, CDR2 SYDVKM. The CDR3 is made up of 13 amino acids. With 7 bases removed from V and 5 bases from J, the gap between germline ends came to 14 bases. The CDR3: CASTTRGGETQYF. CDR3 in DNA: TGTGCCAGCACAACCAGAGGGGGGGAGACCCAGTACTTC.

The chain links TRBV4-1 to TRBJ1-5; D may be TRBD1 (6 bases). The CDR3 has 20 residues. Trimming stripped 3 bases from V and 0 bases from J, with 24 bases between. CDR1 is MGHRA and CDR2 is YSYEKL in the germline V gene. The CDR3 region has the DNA TGCGCCAGCAGCCACGTCCCGGGGGACATCGGAGCTTATAGCAATCAGCCCCAGCATTTT. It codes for CASSHVPGDIGAYSNQPQHF.